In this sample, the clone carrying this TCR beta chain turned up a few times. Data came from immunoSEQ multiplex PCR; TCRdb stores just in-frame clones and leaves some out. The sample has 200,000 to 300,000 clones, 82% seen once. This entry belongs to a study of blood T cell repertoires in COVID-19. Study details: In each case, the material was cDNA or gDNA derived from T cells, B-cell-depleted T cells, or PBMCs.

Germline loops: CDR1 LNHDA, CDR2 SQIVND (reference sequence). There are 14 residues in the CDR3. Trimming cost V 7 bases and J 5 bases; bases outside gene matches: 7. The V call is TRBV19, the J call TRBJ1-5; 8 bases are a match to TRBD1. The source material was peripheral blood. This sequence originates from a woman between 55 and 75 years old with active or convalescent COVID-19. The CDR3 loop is CASKVAQGDQPQHF. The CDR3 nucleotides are TGTGCCAGTAAAGTGGCACAGGGGGATCAGCCCCAGCATTTT.